This TCR beta chain was documented in a study of cytomegalovirus exposure and HLA in healthy donors. Across the study: The 100 million to 140 million unique TCR beta sequences, from 150 million to 200 million T cells, were found by an earlier analysis.

Concerning this clone: What it binds is not known. The missing conserved phenylalanine or tryptophan at the end of this CDR3 makes a read error likely. No DNA is shown, since the ends of the CDR3 on it are uncertain; the CDR3 is the one TCRdb lists.

The length of the CDR3 is 14 amino acids, counting both ends. Germline CDR1 reads PRHDT; CDR2 reads FYEKMQ (reference sequence). Primers: 60 Vbeta forward and 13 Jbeta reverse. Clones were sequenced by immunoSEQ multiplex PCR, and TCRdb holds only the in-frame ones, with some missing. In the table there are 80,000 to 100,000 clones, around 73% of which are singletons. Whole-study results and caveats: Later on, a genetic analysis was performed. It linked a missense variant in DCLRE1C with V- and J-gene trimming of TCR beta. Fewer N-insertions than the approximately 700-donor mean were reportedly shown by an Asian-associated ancestry cluster in a later analysis. Reports indicate that TCR beta sequences accurately predicted the HLA-A and HLA-B alleles of most subjects.

The material sequenced was PBMCs. The chain couples TRBV13 to TRBJ1-6; TRBD1 reflects the table's D call only, with no check against the DNA. This TCR was recovered from a man aged 40-50 years in good health and CMV-seronegative. This chain's CDR3 is CASSPRTGTHTLQV.